One sample yielded the 4 T cell receptor beta chains listed below, sequenced in a study of cytomegalovirus exposure and HLA in healthy donors. Sequencing was performed with immunoSEQ multiplex PCR; in TCRdb, only in-frame clones are kept and a portion is missing. The table records around 70,000 clones, less than 95% of them present only once. Input material: PBMCs. The receptors were sampled from a woman in her late teens or twenties in good health and CMV-seropositive.

The genes are TRBV5-1 and TRBJ2-5; possibly TRBD1 for D (5 bases). There are 15 residues in the CDR3. Trimming took 4 bases from V and 5 from J, leaving 18 bases between them. Germline V gene sequence: CDR1 SGHRS, CDR2 YFSETQ. CDR3 residues: CASSPLDTSRETQYF. CDR3 in DNA: TGCGCCAGCAGCCCGCTGGACACTTCAAGGGAGACCCAGTACTTC.

This clone was found once. The genes are TRBV5-1 and TRBJ2-5; D might be TRBD1 (5 bases). The germline V and J ends were trimmed by 1 base and 2 bases, with 12 bases remaining between them. Germline V lookup: CDR1 SGHRS, CDR2 YFSETQ. The CDR3 length is 15 residues. CDR3: CASSLTGPMQETQYF. The DNA of the CDR3 is TGCGCCAGCAGCTTGACAGGTCCTATGCAAGAGACCCAGTACTTC.

The chain links TRBV9 to TRBJ2-2, with D maybe TRBD2 (5 bases). The CDR3 covers 16 residues. Trimming left V 3 bases short and J 3 bases short, with 15 bases between. Germline assignment: CDR1 SGDLS and CDR2 YYNGEE. The chain's CDR3 is CASSANTGIYTGELFF. DNA for the CDR3: TGTGCCAGCAGCGCGAATACCGGGATTTACACCGGGGAGCTGTTTTTT.

This clone was observed once. V usage is TRBV15 and J usage is TRBJ1-2; possibly TRBD1 for D (5 bases). CDR3 length: 14 residues. Germline V lookup: CDR1 LNHNV, CDR2 YYDKDF (reference sequence). The germline V and J ends were trimmed by 0 bases and 8 bases, with 13 bases remaining between them. CDR3 coding DNA: TGTGCCACCAGCAGAGATCGGGGGGGTTACGGCTACACCTTC. Its translation is CATSRDRGGYGYTF.